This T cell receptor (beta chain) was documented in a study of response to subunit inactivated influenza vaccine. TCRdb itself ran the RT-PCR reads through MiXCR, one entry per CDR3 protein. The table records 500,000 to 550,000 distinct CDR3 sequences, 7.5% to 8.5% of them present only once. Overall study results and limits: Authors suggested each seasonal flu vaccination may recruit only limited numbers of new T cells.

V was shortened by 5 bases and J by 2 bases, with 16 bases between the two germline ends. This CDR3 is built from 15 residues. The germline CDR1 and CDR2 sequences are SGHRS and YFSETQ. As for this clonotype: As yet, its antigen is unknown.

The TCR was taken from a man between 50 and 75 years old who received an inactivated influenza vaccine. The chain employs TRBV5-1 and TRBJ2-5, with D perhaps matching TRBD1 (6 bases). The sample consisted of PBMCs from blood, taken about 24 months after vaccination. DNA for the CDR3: TGCGCCAGCAGGCCAGGACAGACCTCTCAAGAGACCCAGTACTTC. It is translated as CASRPGQTSQETQYF.